The 20 T cell receptor beta chains below come from one sample, sequenced in a study of post-analysis software for immune sequencing data. Points from the study as a whole: Roughly five TRBV segments were significantly more frequent in patients than in controls. TRBV5-6, TRBV5-1 and TRBV20-1 were among these segments.

These receptors lack a known antigen. Unique molecular identifiers were present in the TCR beta cDNA libraries. Using its own MiXCR run on the PCR reads, TCRdb lists one record per CDR3 protein. The sample records 650,000 to 850,000 distinct CDR3 sequences, approximately 53% being singletons. Sequencing used blood. The receptors come from a girl between 10 and 17 years old with multiple sclerosis.

This clonotype showed up just a few times. The chain links TRBV7-9 to TRBJ2-3; TRBD2 agrees at 7 bases. The CDR3 consists of 15 residues. The V segment lost 3 bases and the J segment 3 bases; nucleotides outside the gene matches: 6. Germline CDR1 and CDR2: SEHNR and FQNEAQ (reference sequence). The CDR3 coding sequence is TGTGCCAGCAGCTTGGGGGGAGGGGATACAGATACGCAGTATTTT. Its translation is CASSLGGGDTDTQYF.

This clonotype was seen a few times. This chain uses TRBV14 with TRBJ2-3, with D maybe TRBD2 (6 bases). The CDR3 contains 15 residues. The germline CDR1 and CDR2 sequences are SGHDN and FVKESK. V was cut by 6 bases and J by 0 bases, with 13 bases left in between. In nucleotides, the CDR3 is TGTGCCAGCAGGGAGTGGGACTCTAGCACAGATACGCAGTATTTT. Translation: CASREWDSSTDTQYF.

This clonotype appeared a few times. J is TRBJ1-2 and V is TRBV7-2; weak D call: TRBD1 (5 bases). The germline V gene has CDR1 SGHTA and CDR2 FQGNSA. Trimming left V 5 bases short and J 4 bases short, with 20 bases between. There are 16 residues in the CDR3. DNA for the CDR3: TGTGCCAGCAGCCGTTTATTTCGGCAGGGAGGCTATGGCTACACCTTC. Its protein is CASSRLFRQGGYGYTF.

V gene TRBV20-1 combines with J gene TRBJ2-3; 7 bases fit TRBD2. This CDR3 has 15 amino acids. Germline V CDR1 and CDR2: DFQATT, SNEGSKA (reference sequence). V was clipped by 3 bases and J by 6 bases; unmatched bases: 12. CDR3: CSASGRRGSSDTQYF. The CDR3, as DNA: TGCAGTGCTAGCGGGAGGCGGGGGTCCTCCGATACGCAGTATTTT.

This clonotype was recorded a few times. V is TRBV3-1 and J is TRBJ2-7, with 13 bases identical to TRBD2. The trim removed 3 bases at V and 7 bases at J, leaving 9 bases unmatched. The CDR3 covers 16 residues. Germline V gives CDR1 LGHDT, CDR2 YNNKEL (reference sequence). The CDR3 sequence: CASSQDGPGLAGEQYF. In nucleotides, the CDR3 is TGTGCCAGCAGCCAGGACGGACCGGGACTAGCGGGAGAGCAGTACTTC.

This clonotype was counted a few times. The chain carries TRBV25-1 and TRBJ1-2; TRBD1 might be the D (5 bases). This CDR3 spans 14 amino acids. The germline gives CDR1 MGHDK, CDR2 SYGVNS. Trimming took off 3 bases at V and 8 bases at J, with 16 bases between the two ends. The chain's CDR3 is CASSERRDGLGYTF. For the CDR3, the DNA is TGTGCCAGCAGTGAGCGCCGGGACGGCCTAGGCTACACCTTC.

This clonotype was recorded once. J is TRBJ2-1 and V is TRBV5-5; TRBD2 matches 9 bases. The germline gives CDR1 SGHKS, CDR2 YYEKEE (reference sequence). With V trimmed by 5 bases and J by 4 bases, 19 bases remained unmatched. The CDR3 is 19 amino acids. The CDR3 sequence is CASSFGAGSLAGAYNEQFF. The CDR3 region has the DNA TGTGCCAGCAGTTTCGGGGCGGGCAGCTTAGCGGGGGCATACAATGAGCAGTTCTTC.

The chain has TRBV12-3 or TRBV12-4 and TRBJ1-2; TRBD1 might be the D (6 bases). The CDR3 covers 13 residues. The V and J ends lost 7 bases and 4 bases respectively, with 13 bases between them. The CDR3 loop reads CASTGGTIYGYTF. CDR3 nucleotide sequence: TGTGCCAGCACCGGGGGGACAATCTATGGCTACACCTTC.

The chain has TRBV5-1 and TRBJ2-1; perhaps TRBD2 as D (5 bases). The CDR3 consists of 18 residues. The germline V gene encodes CDR1 SGHRS and CDR2 YFSETQ. V lost 0 bases, J lost 0 bases, and 16 bases lay in between. The DNA for the CDR3 is TGCGCCAGCAGCTTGGGGGCGGGCCTGCGTGACTCCTACAATGAGCAGTTCTTC. It translates to CASSLGAGLRDSYNEQFF.

This chain links TRBV29-1 with TRBJ2-1; D is unresolved. Germline CDR1 is SQVTM and CDR2 is ANQGSEA. CDR3 length equals 11 residues. The V end lost 5 bases, the J end lost 6 bases, and 8 bases lay between the germline ends. This CDR3 is CSVILGNEQFF. In DNA form, the CDR3 reads TGCAGCGTTATATTGGGCAATGAGCAGTTCTTC.

This clonotype occurred a few times. The chain combines TRBV3-1 with TRBJ2-7; D is unresolved. V was trimmed by 3 bases and J by 4 bases, leaving 10 bases between them. This CDR3 has 13 amino acids. The V gene's germline CDR1 is LGHDT and CDR2 YNNKEL (reference sequence). The CDR3 sequence: CASSQRNLYEQYF. CDR3 coding DNA: TGTGCCAGCAGCCAGAGGAATCTGTACGAGCAGTACTTC.

The chain carries TRBV20-1 and TRBJ1-1, with D tentatively TRBD1 (5 bases). Trimming took 0 bases from V and 10 from J, leaving 18 bases between them. CDR1 DFQATT and CDR2 SNEGSKA come from the germline V gene (reference sequence). The CDR3 extends over 14 amino acids. CDR3 coding DNA: TGCAGTGCTAGAGATCACCGTGTGGGGGTAGCAGCTTTCTTT. It yields the protein CSARDHRVGVAAFF.

The rearrangement joins TRBV27 to TRBJ2-6; the D gene is possibly TRBD1 (6 bases). Germline V gene sequence: CDR1 MNHEY, CDR2 SMNVEV (reference sequence). Deletions cut 5 bases from V and 2 bases from J, with 16 bases between. CDR3 length: 17 amino acids. The CDR3 here is CASSRKTGATGANVLTF. The CDR3 DNA sequence: TGTGCCAGCAGTCGAAAGACAGGAGCGACTGGGGCCAACGTCCTGACTTTC. The full variable domain, its missing parts supplied by reference TRBV27 and TRBJ2-6, is EAQVTQNPRYLITVTGKKLTVTCSQNMNHEYMSWYRQDPGLGLRQIYYSMNVEVTDKGDVPEGYKVSRKEKRNFPLILESPSPNQTSLYFCASSRKTGATGANVLTFGAGSRLTVL.

The CDR3 DNA reads as TGTGCCAGCAGCCGGGGCAATCAGCCCCAGCATTTT. Translation: CASSRGNQPQHF. This chain uses TRBV7-9 with TRBJ1-5; D remains unclear. The CDR3 consists of 12 residues. Germline CDR1 is SEHNR and CDR2 is FQNEAQ (reference sequence). Trimming pared 5 bases from V and 2 bases from J, leaving 4 bases between. Variable domain in full (rest from reference TRBV7-9 and TRBJ1-5): DTGVSQNPRHKITKRGQNVTFRCDPISEHNRLYWYRQTLGQGPEFLTYFQNEAQLEKSRLLSDRFSAERPKGSFSTLEIQRTEQGDSAMYLCASSRGNQPQHFGDGTRLSIL.

The chain recombines TRBV10-1 with TRBJ1-1; tentative D call: TRBD1 (5 bases). The V gene lost 3 bases and the J gene lost 4 bases, with 18 bases spanning the gap. Germline CDR1 is WNHNN and CDR2 is SYGVQD (reference sequence). The length of the CDR3 is 16 residues. CDR3 bases: TGCGCCAGCAGTGACCAACTGGACTCTCAGGGCACTGAAGCTTTCTTT. Its translation: CASSDQLDSQGTEAFF.

The chain recombines TRBV10-3 with TRBJ2-7, with D perhaps TRBD2 (5 bases). The CDR3 has 13 residues. Germline V CDR1 and CDR2: ENHRY, SYGVKD. The V and J ends lost 2 bases and 2 bases respectively, with 7 bases between them. CDR3 sequence (DNA): TGTGCCATCAGTGAGAAGCGGACCTACGAGCAGTACTTC. It yields the protein CAISEKRTYEQYF.

This chain connects TRBV29-1 to TRBJ2-2; 8 bases map to TRBD1. V lost 6 bases and J lost 3; bases outside the gene matches: 3. Per germline, CDR1 SQVTM and CDR2 ANQGSEA. This CDR3 comprises 13 residues. CDR3 in amino acids: CSVQGVDTGELFF. The CDR3 DNA reads as TGCAGCGTACAGGGGGTCGACACCGGGGAGCTGTTTTTT.

This clonotype was seen only a few times. This chain links TRBV7-2 with TRBJ2-1; no clear D gene. CDR3 length equals 12 residues. CDR1 is SGHTA and CDR2 is FQGNSA in the germline V gene. V was shortened by 1 base and J by 8 bases, with 6 bases between the two germline ends. CDR3 coding DNA: TGTGCCAGCAGCTTAGTCGACTATGAGCAGTTCTTC. Its translation: CASSLVDYEQFF.

V is TRBV20-1 and J is TRBJ2-1; 9 positions match TRBD1. The CDR3 runs to 14 residues. Looked up from germline, CDR1 is DFQATT and CDR2 is SNEGSKA (reference sequence). The ends lost 2 bases at V and 7 bases at J; junction bases unmatched: 6. Here the CDR3 DNA reads TGCAGTGCTAGACGGGACAGGGTCAGGAATGAGCAGTTCTTC. Translating it yields CSARRDRVRNEQFF.

This chain connects TRBV5-6 to TRBJ1-2; 8 nucleotides align to TRBD1. The CDR3 extends over 15 amino acids. The germline V gene has CDR1 SGHDT and CDR2 YYEEEE. Trimming at V came to 3 bases and at J to 4 bases, leaving 8 bases not matched to a gene. The CDR3 DNA sequence: TGTGCCAGCAGCTCGCAGGACAGGGCCCTCTATGGCTACACCTTC. Translation gives CASSSQDRALYGYTF.